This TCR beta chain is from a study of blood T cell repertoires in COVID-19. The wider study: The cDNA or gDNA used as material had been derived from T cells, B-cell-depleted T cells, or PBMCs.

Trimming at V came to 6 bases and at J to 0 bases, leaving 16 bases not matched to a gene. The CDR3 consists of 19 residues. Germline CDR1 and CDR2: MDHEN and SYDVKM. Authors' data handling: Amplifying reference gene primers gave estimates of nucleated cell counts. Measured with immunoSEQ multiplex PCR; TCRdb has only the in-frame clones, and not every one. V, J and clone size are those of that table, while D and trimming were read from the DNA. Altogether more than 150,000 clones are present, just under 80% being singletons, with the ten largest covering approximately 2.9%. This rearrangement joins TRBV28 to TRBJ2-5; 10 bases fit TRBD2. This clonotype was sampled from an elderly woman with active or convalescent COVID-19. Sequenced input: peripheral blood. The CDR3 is CASSVIGSNLAGDQETQYF. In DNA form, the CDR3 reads TGTGCCAGCAGCGTTATAGGGTCGAATCTAGCGGGGGACCAAGAGACCCAGTACTTC. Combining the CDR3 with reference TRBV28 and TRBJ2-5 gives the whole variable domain DVKVTQSSRYLVKRTGEKVFLECVQDMDHENMFWYRQDPGLGLRLIYFSYDVKMKEKGDIPEGYSVSREKKERFSLILESASTNQTSMYLCASSVIGSNLAGDQETQYFGPGTRLLVL.